The present TCR beta chain was sequenced within a study of control samples from healthy donors and cancer patients. The length of the CDR3 is 15 residues. Trimming stripped 0 bases from V and 1 base from J, with 10 bases between. Germline V gene sequence: CDR1 SGHRS, CDR2 YFSETQ. Assay used: immunoSEQ multiplex PCR; TCRdb lists only in-frame clones, some missing. The repertoire holds about 50,000 clones, with over 90% as singletons. This TCR was recovered from a woman aged 45-59 years with head and neck cancer. The chain couples TRBV5-1 to TRBJ1-1; maybe TRBD1 (5 bases). The specimen sequenced was PBMCs. CDR3 sequence: CASSLERGWNTEAFF. CDR3 coding DNA: TGCGCCAGCAGCTTGGAACGGGGGTGGAACACTGAAGCTTTCTTT.